A selection of T cell receptor beta chains follows, all from one sample in a study of high-grade serous ovarian cancer treatment subgroups. Method: immunoSEQ multiplex PCR; TCRdb's copy keeps in-frame clones and lacks some. This table has about 5,700 clones, about four fifths appearing once. Material: tumor tissue. Source of these receptors: a human donor with high-grade serous ovarian cancer. Each CDR3 is given with its conserved first and last residue. A D gene is named only where the DNA matches it firmly. Not all rows give a size; the values are once, few, many and, for expanded clones, a class.

>.|TRBV6-1|.|TRBJ1-5
TGTGCCAGCAGTGAATCTGTTAGCGGGCAGCCCCAGCATTTT
CASSESVSGQPQHF
>TRBD1|TRBV4-1|few|TRBJ1-1
TGCGCCAGCAGCCAAGACCGGGACAGGGAGTATACTGAAGCTTTCTTT
CASSQDRDREYTEAFF
>.|TRBV6-1|.|TRBJ1-1
TGTGCCAGCAGTCGGGAGGTTAAAGGGGACACTGAAGCTTTCTTT
CASSREVKGDTEAFF
>.|TRBV6-5|.|TRBJ1-2
TGTGCCAGCACCACGGATCATAACTATGGCTACACCTTC
CASTTDHNYGYTF
>TRBD1|TRBV28|few|TRBJ1-2
TGTGCCAGCAGTGGACAGGGGGGTTTTGGCTACACCTTC
CASSGQGGFGYTF
>.|TRBV5-4|large|TRBJ1-1
TGTGCCAGCAGCTTTGGGACACCGACCTCTGAAGCTTTCTTT
CASSFGTPTSEAFF
>.|TRBV27|.|TRBJ2-3
TGTGCCAGCAGTTTTGGATTTGGCACAGATACGCAGTATTTT
CASSFGFGTDTQYF
>.|TRBV20-1|once|TRBJ2-1
TGCAGTGTCAACTGGGGGGATGAGCAGTTCTTC
CSVNWGDEQFF
>.|TRBV30|.|TRBJ1-2
TGTGCCTGGAGGGGAGCCCCCTCTAACTATGGCTACACCTTC
CAWRGAPSNYGYTF
>TRBD1|TRBV4-1|few|TRBJ1-5
TGCGCCAGCAGCGGACAGGGGGCGGATCAGCCCCAGCATTTT
CASSGQGADQPQHF
>.|TRBV10-3|.|TRBJ2-3
TGTGCCATCAGTCTGGGCTCGCCCACAGATACGCAGTATTTT
CAISLGSPTDTQYF
>.|TRBV9|.|TRBJ2-7
TGTGCCAGCAGCGTAGATTTGGGGAGCTACGAGCAGTACTTC
CASSVDLGSYEQYF
>.|TRBV6-1|.|TRBJ1-1
TGTGCCAGCAGTGAAGTCGGAGGGGCCGGGACTGAAGCTTTCTTT
CASSEVGGAGTEAFF
>.|TRBV6-1|.|TRBJ1-2
TGTGCCAGCAGCGAGCAGGGTGATTGCTACACCTTC
CASSEQGDCYTF
>.|TRBV5-1|.|TRBJ1-6
TGCGCCAGCAGCTCACAGGGTACGGGCTCCTATAATTCACCCCTCCACTTT
CASSSQGTGSYNSPLHF
>.|TRBV19|few|TRBJ1-1
TGTGCCAGTAGTACGGCAATTGCCGGTGAAGCTTTCTTT
CASSTAIAGEAFF
>TRBD2|TRBV7-9|.|TRBJ2-3
TGTGCCAGCAGCTTATCCAGCGGGGGGGCTATAGATACGCAGTATTTT
CASSLSSGGAIDTQYF
>.|TRBV9|.|TRBJ2-7
TGTGCCAGCTCGGTGACGGGCGTTTCCTACGAGCAGTACTTC
CASSVTGVSYEQYF
>.|TRBV4-3|.|TRBJ2-1
TGCGCCAGCACCTACGACCTGGGTCCCCGTTACAATGAGCAGTTCTTC
CASTYDLGPRYNEQFF
>TRBD1|TRBV10-3|.|TRBJ1-2
TGTGCCAGCAGCGACACAGGGGGCTATGGCTACACCTTC
CASSDTGGYGYTF
>.|TRBV9|.|TRBJ1-3
TGTGCCAGCAGCGCTCTGAGGGATGGAAACACCATATATTTT
CASSALRDGNTIYF
>.|TRBV6-1|.|TRBJ1-2
TGTGCCAGCCGACAGAGTAACTATGGCTACACCTTC
CASRQSNYGYTF
>.|TRBV7-6|few|TRBJ1-6
TGTGCCAGCAGCTCGCTTTCAGAATATTATTATTCACCCCTCCACTTT
CASSSLSEYYYSPLHF
>.|TRBV2|once|TRBJ1-1
TGTGCCACCCTACAGAACACTGAAGCTTTCTTT
CATLQNTEAFF
>.|TRBV2|.|TRBJ2-7
TGTGCCAGCAGTGGTTTGGGCGGAGCCTACGAGCAGTACTTC
CASSGLGGAYEQYF
>.|TRBV6-6|.|TRBJ1-1
TGTGCCAGCAGCCCTAGGGGGAAGGTGAACACTGAAGCTTTCTTT
CASSPRGKVNTEAFF
>TRBD2|TRBV19|.|TRBJ2-1
TGTGCCAGTAGTGCGGGGACTAGCGCCTACAATGAGCAGTTCTTC
CASSAGTSAYNEQFF
>.|TRBV19|.|TRBJ1-5
TGTGCCAGTAATAGGGCCGCAATAAATCAGCCCCAGCATTTT
CASNRAAINQPQHF
>TRBD1|TRBV11-1|.|TRBJ2-7
TGTGCCAGCAGCTTACCGCGGGGACAGGTCACAGACGAGCAGTACTTC
CASSLPRGQVTDEQYF
>TRBD2|TRBV27|.|TRBJ2-3
TGTGCCAGCAGTTTGGGACGGGGGGGTGGCGCAGATACGCAGTATTTT
CASSLGRGGGADTQYF
>TRBD1|TRBV2|.|TRBJ1-2
TGTGCCAGCGCTCCGGGACAGGGGATCGGTGGCTACACCTTC
CASAPGQGIGGYTF
>.|TRBV5-6|.|TRBJ1-5
TGTGCCAGCAGCTTATCCGTGGATCAGCCCCAGCATTTT
CASSLSVDQPQHF
>.|TRBV28|.|TRBJ1-4
TGTGCCAGCAGTGCCGGGACCAGCGATGAAAAACTGTTTTTT
CASSAGTSDEKLFF
>.|TRBV27|.|TRBJ1-2
TGTGCCAGCCGATCGTCCCCCCCCGGGAGTTATGGCTACACCTTC
CASRSSPPGSYGYTF
>.|TRBV2|.|TRBJ2-4
TGTGCCAGCAGATCTGGGGGGGGCCCAAAAAACATTCAGTACTTC
CASRSGGGPKNIQYF
>TRBD2|TRBV19|few|TRBJ2-1
TGTGCCAGTAGTATCTCGAGTCTAGCGGGAGGGGTTTACAATGAGCAGTTCTTC
CASSISSLAGGVYNEQFF
>.|TRBV7-9|.|TRBJ1-1
TGTGCCAGCAGCCCTCCCGACAGGAAGAACACTGAAGCTTTCTTT
CASSPPDRKNTEAFF
>.|TRBV11-3|.|TRBJ2-5
TGTGCCAGCAGCTTAAGGGCTAAGCAAGAGACCCAGTACTTC
CASSLRAKQETQYF
>TRBD2|TRBV11-3|.|TRBJ2-5
TGTGCCAGCAGCTCCCGGGACTATCAAGAGACCCAGTACTTC
CASSSRDYQETQYF
>TRBD1|TRBV28|.|TRBJ1-1
TGTGCCAGCAGTTCAGCCGGGACAGGGATGAACACTGAAGCTTTCTTT
CASSSAGTGMNTEAFF
>.|TRBV5-1|.|TRBJ2-7
TGCGCCAGCAGCCCGGACAGCTACGAGCAGTACTTC
CASSPDSYEQYF
>TRBD1|TRBV28|.|TRBJ1-2
TGTGCCAGCAGTTCTGGACAGGGGAGGTATGGCTACACCTTC
CASSSGQGRYGYTF
>TRBD1|TRBV6-1|.|TRBJ2-5
TGTGCCAGCAGTGAAGAGAGGAGGACAGGGGCGACCCAGTACTTC
CASSEERRTGATQYF
>TRBD2|TRBV5-1|.|TRBJ2-7
TGCGCCAGCAGCTTGGCAGTAAGGGATGAGCGGGGGGACTACGAGCAGTACTTC
CASSLAVRDERGDYEQYF
>.|TRBV5-1|.|TRBJ1-4
TGCGCCAGCAGCGGGGAGGGGCATGAGGGTGAAAAACTGTTTTTT
CASSGEGHEGEKLFF
>.|TRBV13|few|TRBJ2-5
TGTGCCAGCAGCTTAGGAATGAGCCTCCCTTGGCCTCCGGAGGGGGCGGCCCAGTACTTC
CASSLGMSLPWPPEGAAQYF
>.|TRBV5-1|.|TRBJ1-3
TGCGCCAGCAGCTTGTCCAGCACTGGAAACACCATATATTTT
CASSLSSTGNTIYF
>TRBD2|TRBV19|.|TRBJ2-1
TGTGCCAGTAGTATACTAGCGGGGACATACAATGAGCAGTTCTTC
CASSILAGTYNEQFF
>TRBD2|TRBV7-8|.|TRBJ2-2
TGTGCCAGCAGCTCGACTAGCGAGAACACCGGGGAGCTGTTTTTT
CASSSTSENTGELFF
>.|TRBV5-1|.|TRBJ1-3
TGCGCCAGCAGCTACCAGGGTGCTGGAAACACCATATATTTT
CASSYQGAGNTIYF
>TRBD1|TRBV2|.|TRBJ1-6
TGTGCCAGCAGGGCGGAGACAGGGAGCTCCTATAATTCACCCCTCCACTTT
CASRAETGSSYNSPLHF